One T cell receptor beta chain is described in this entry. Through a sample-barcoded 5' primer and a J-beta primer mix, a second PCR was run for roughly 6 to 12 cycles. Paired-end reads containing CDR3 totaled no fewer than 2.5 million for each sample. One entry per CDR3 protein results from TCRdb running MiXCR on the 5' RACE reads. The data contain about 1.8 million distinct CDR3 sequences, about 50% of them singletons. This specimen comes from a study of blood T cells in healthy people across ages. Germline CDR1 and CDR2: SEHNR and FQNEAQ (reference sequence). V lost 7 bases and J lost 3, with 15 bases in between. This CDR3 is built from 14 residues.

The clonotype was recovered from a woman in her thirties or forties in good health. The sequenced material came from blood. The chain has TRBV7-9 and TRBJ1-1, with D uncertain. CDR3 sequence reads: CASISQGGYTEAFF. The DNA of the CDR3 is TGTGCCAGCATCTCCCAAGGTGGATACACTGAAGCTTTCTTT. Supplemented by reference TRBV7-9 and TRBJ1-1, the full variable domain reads DTGVSQNPRHKITKRGQNVTFRCDPISEHNRLYWYRQTLGQGPEFLTYFQNEAQLEKSRLLSDRFSAERPKGSFSTLEIQRTEQGDSAMYLCASISQGGYTEAFFGQGTRLTVV.